These 14 T cell receptor beta chains came from one sample sequenced in a study of blood T cell repertoires in COVID-19. The protocol was immunoSEQ multiplex PCR, while the TCRdb copy is restricted to in-frame clones and leaves out a portion. The repertoire holds hundreds of thousands of clones, with 85% to 90% as singletons. The specimen was peripheral blood. Source of these receptors: a man between 65 and 80 years old with acute or convalescent COVID-19.

The chain has TRBV6-2 or TRBV6-3 and TRBJ2-7, with TRBD2 matching over 7 bases. The CDR3 is 14 amino acids. The germline V gene has CDR1 MNHEY and CDR2 SVGEGT. Unmatched junction bases numbered 6, after V lost 4 bases and J lost 3 bases. Written as DNA, the CDR3 is TGTGCCAGCAGTTTACGGGGGGACCACTACGAGCAGTACTTC. This codes for CASSLRGDHYEQYF.

The chain couples TRBV18 to TRBJ2-7; 8 bases are shared with TRBD1. V lost 2 bases and J lost 5; bases outside the gene matches: 8. This CDR3 has 15 amino acids. From germline, CDR1 is KGHSH and CDR2 LQKENI. This chain's CDR3 is CASSPRTGSRDEQYF. Written as DNA, the CDR3 is TGTGCCAGCTCACCAAGGACAGGGAGTCGGGACGAGCAGTACTTC.

This clone was seen just once. The CDR3 loop reads CASRRGQGRTDTQYF. The CDR3 DNA sequence: TGTGCCAGCAGACGCGGACAGGGGCGAACAGATACGCAGTATTTT. This rearrangement joins TRBV6-6 to TRBJ2-3, with TRBD1 matching 9 bases. The CDR3 loop spans 15 amino acids. Germline values: CDR1 MNHNY, CDR2 SVGAGI (reference sequence). Germline trimming cut 6 bases from V and 3 bases from J; bases unmatched to any gene: 7.

This clone is a singleton in its sample. V and J are TRBV14 and TRBJ2-5; D is ambiguous. The CDR3 has 13 amino acids. CDR1 is SGHDN, CDR2 FVKESK, per germline. V gave up 1 base and J gave up 3 bases, with 6 bases separating them. The CDR3 loop is CASSQGSKETQYF. The CDR3 nucleotides read TGTGCCAGCAGCCAAGGGAGCAAAGAGACCCAGTACTTC.

This clone was seen only a few times. This rearrangement joins TRBV5-1 to TRBJ2-3, with 7 bases identical to TRBD1. J gave up 5 bases and V 4 bases, and 10 bases lay outside the gene matches. The CDR3 contains 15 residues. The germline V gene has CDR1 SGHRS and CDR2 YFSETQ. The CDR3 loop is CASSVWDRVRDTQYF. The DNA for the CDR3 is TGCGCCAGCAGCGTATGGGACAGAGTGCGAGATACGCAGTATTTT.

The chain is built from TRBV5-6 and TRBJ2-3, with a possible D match to TRBD1 (6 bases). The CDR3 is 13 residues long. Trimming removed 4 bases at V and 2 bases at J, with 8 bases between. Germline V gene sequence: CDR1 SGHDT, CDR2 YYEEEE. The CDR3 here is CASSRTDTDTQYF. Here the CDR3 DNA reads TGTGCCAGCAGCCGGACAGACACAGATACGCAGTATTTT.

This clone was observed a few times. The V and J genes are TRBV19 and TRBJ2-7; 7 bases align to TRBD1. CDR3 size: 12 residues. The germline V gene has CDR1 LNHDA and CDR2 SQIVND (reference sequence). V gave up 7 bases and J gave up 9 bases; unmatched junction bases: 9. For the CDR3, the DNA is TGTGCCAGTACTTCCCGGGACAGCGGGCAGTACTTC. Protein: CASTSRDSGQYF.

The chain is built from TRBV7-2 and TRBJ1-5; D unclear. The length of the CDR3 is 13 residues. CDR1 is SGHTA and CDR2 is FQGNSA in the germline V gene. Deletions cut 1 base from V and 3 bases from J, with 4 bases between. The CDR3 reads CASSLVANQPQHF. The CDR3 bases are TGTGCCAGCAGCTTAGTGGCCAATCAGCCCCAGCATTTT. Full variable domain (outside the CDR3, taken from reference TRBV7-2 and TRBJ1-5): GAGVSQSPSNKVTEKGKDVELRCDPISGHTALYWYRQSLGQGLEFLIYFQGNSAPDKSGLPSDRFSAERTGGSVSTLTIQRTQQEDSAVYLCASSLVANQPQHFGDGTRLSIL.

This chain links TRBV28 with TRBJ1-5, with a possible D match to TRBD1 (5 bases). This CDR3 has 17 residues. Between the trimmed V and J ends, which lost 4 bases and 5 bases, there was a span of 21 bases. CDR1 MDHEN and CDR2 SYDVKM come from the germline V gene. The CDR3 DNA sequence: TGTGCCAGCAGTTCTCTCCAATTGGCAGGGATCCATCAGCCCCAGCATTTT. Protein sequence: CASSSLQLAGIHQPQHF.

V and J are TRBV6-4 and TRBJ1-2; D perhaps matches TRBD1 (6 bases). Per the germline V gene, CDR1 is MRHNA and CDR2 is SNTAGT. V lost 6 bases and J lost 7, with 15 bases in between. CDR3 length equals 13 residues. CDR3 coding DNA: TGTGCCAGCAGCGAAGAAACAGGGTCTGGCTACACCTTC. Its translation is CASSEETGSGYTF.

The chain employs TRBV11-2 and TRBJ1-1; D remains ambiguous. Germline CDR1 SGHAT, CDR2 FQNNGV. CDR3 length: 15 amino acids. V lost 0 bases and J 0 bases, leaving 8 bases between the germline ends. Written as DNA, the CDR3 is TGTGCCAGCAGCTTAGATCTGGTAGTGAACACTGAAGCTTTCTTT. Protein: CASSLDLVVNTEAFF.

This sequence joins TRBV27 and TRBJ2-6; 9 positions agree with TRBD1. The V gene end was trimmed by 7 bases and the J gene end by 4 bases; junction bases not matched to a gene: 14. Per the germline V gene, CDR1 is MNHEY and CDR2 is SMNVEV (reference sequence). The CDR3 length is 18 residues. The CDR3 nucleotides read TGTGCCAGCAATTCACAGGGGGCGCAAAGAACAGGGGCCAACGTCCTGACTTTC. It translates to CASNSQGAQRTGANVLTF.

The chain combines TRBV5-1 with TRBJ2-5; a possible D gene is TRBD1 (7 bases). Per germline, CDR1 SGHRS and CDR2 YFSETQ. CDR3 length: 13 amino acids. V lost 7 bases, J lost 1 base, and 11 bases lay in between. The CDR3 region has the DNA TGCGCCAGCGGGCGGGACAGCCAAGAGACCCAGTACTTC. Translating gives CASGRDSQETQYF.

This sequence joins TRBV5-1 and TRBJ1-6; 7 positions match TRBD1. The V gene's germline CDR1 is SGHRS and CDR2 YFSETQ. The CDR3 has 17 amino acids. V lost 1 base, J lost 1 base, and 5 bases stayed unmatched. The CDR3 DNA reads TGCGCCAGCAGCTTGCTGGGACAGAATTCCTATAATTCACCCCTCCACTTT. Amino acid sequence: CASSLLGQNSYNSPLHF.